Below, one T cell receptor (beta chain) is given with its context. Its antigen remains unidentified. The table came from immunoSEQ multiplex PCR; TCRdb's copy has only in-frame clones and leaves some out. The repertoire holds 6,000 to 7,500 clones, with roughly 75% as singletons. This sample stems from a study of somatic mutations in cytotoxic T cells in rheumatoid arthritis. Flow cytometry was used to check the purity of CD4+ and CD8+ cells, which had been isolated by positive magnetic bead selection. Germline lookup yields CDR1 LGHNA and CDR2 YSLEER. V shed 4 bases, J shed 4 bases, and the junction held 5 bases outside the gene matches. The CDR3 is made up of 14 amino acids. The study's findings and limits: Any difference in CD8+ T-cell clonality between patients who had rheumatoid arthritis and healthy controls who were age-matched was not statistically significant.

Sequencing was done on a sample of CD8+ T cells sorted from blood. This chain connects TRBV4-3 to TRBJ1-2; 8 bases align to TRBD1. This clonotype originated in a woman aged 60-75 years in good health. The CDR3 reads CASSLTGDSYGYTF. CDR3 DNA sequence: TGCGCCAGCAGCCTGACAGGGGATAGCTATGGCTACACCTTC.